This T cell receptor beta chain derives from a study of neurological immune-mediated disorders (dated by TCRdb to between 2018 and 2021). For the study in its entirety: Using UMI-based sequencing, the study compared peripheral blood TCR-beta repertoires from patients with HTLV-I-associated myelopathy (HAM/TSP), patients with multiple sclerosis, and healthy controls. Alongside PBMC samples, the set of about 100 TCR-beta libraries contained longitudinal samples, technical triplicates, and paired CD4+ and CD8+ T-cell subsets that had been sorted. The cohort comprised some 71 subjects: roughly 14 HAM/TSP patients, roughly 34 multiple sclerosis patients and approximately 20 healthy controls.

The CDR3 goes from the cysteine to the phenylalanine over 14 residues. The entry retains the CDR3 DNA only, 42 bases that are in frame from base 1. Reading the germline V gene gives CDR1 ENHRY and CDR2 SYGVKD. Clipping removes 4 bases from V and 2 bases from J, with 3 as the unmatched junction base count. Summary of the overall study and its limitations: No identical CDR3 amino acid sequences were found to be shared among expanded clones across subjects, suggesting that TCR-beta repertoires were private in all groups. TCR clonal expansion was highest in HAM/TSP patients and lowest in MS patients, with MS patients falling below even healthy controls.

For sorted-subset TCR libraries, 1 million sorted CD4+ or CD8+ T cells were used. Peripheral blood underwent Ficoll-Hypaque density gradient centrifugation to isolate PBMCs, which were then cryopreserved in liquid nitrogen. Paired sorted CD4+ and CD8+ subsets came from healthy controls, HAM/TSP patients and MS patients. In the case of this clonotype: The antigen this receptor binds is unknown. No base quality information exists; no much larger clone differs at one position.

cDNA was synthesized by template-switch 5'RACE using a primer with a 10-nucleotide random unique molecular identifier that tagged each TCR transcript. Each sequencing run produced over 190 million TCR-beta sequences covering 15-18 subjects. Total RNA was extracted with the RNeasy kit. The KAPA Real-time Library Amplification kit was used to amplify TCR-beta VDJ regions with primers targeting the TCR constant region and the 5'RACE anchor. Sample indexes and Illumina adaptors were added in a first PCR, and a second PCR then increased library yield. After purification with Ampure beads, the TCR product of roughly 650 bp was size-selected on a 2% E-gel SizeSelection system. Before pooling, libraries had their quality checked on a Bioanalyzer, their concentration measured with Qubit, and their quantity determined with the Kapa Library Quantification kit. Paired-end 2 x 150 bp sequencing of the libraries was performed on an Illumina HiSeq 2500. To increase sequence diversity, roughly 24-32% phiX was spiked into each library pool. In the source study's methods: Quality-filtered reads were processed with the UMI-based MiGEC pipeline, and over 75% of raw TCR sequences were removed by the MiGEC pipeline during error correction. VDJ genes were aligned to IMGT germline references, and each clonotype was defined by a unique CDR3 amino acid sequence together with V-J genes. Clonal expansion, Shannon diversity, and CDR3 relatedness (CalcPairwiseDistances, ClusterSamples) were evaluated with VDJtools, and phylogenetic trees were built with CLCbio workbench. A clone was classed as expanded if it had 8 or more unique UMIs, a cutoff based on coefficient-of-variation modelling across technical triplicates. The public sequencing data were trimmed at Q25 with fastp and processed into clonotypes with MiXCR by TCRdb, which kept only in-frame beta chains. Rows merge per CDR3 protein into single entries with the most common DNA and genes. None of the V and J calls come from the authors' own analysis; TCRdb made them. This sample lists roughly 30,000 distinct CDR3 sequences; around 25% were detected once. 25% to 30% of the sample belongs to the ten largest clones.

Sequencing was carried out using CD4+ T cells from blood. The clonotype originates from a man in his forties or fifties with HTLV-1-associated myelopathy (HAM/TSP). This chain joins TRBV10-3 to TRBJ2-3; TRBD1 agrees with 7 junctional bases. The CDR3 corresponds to CAISGDRDTDTQYF. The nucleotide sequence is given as TGTGCCATCAGTGGGGACAGAGACACAGATACGCAGTATTTT.